These 18 T cell receptor beta chains came from one sample sequenced in a study of cytomegalovirus exposure and HLA in healthy donors (TCRdb year 2017). The library relied on the immunoSEQ multiplex PCR assay. For the multiplex PCR, a mixture combining 60 forward primers for TCR Vbeta segments and 13 reverse primers for TCR Jbeta segments was used. This immuneACCESS table, as held by TCRdb, lists in-frame sequences with V and J called but not all clones. Of the missing ones, under half trace to an unresolved V gene in checked studies; the others have no known cause. Recorded for this sample are around 94,000 clones; roughly 80% of them occurred a single time. The top ten clonotypes cover around 10% of the sample. Sequenced: PBMCs. The receptors come from a human donor in good health.

This chain uses TRBV27 with TRBJ1-2; D call uncertain. CDR3 size: 14 residues. Germline V gene data show CDR1 as MNHEY and CDR2 as SMNVEV (reference sequence). The V gene lost 3 bases and the J gene lost 7 bases, with 15 bases spanning the gap. The CDR3 is CASSFEGAGRGYTF. The CDR3 DNA is TGTGCCAGCAGTTTCGAGGGTGCTGGCCGTGGCTACACCTTC.

The chain uses TRBV27 and TRBJ2-1, with TRBD1 matching 10 bases. Losses at the gene ends were 5 bases for V and 2 bases for J; bases not matched to a gene: 6. This CDR3 is built from 16 residues. Germline V CDR1 and CDR2: MNHEY, SMNVEV (reference sequence). Written as DNA, the CDR3 is TGTGCCAGCAGTCCGGGACAGGGGAAACCCTACAATGAGCAGTTCTTC. Translation gives CASSPGQGKPYNEQFF.

The chain joins TRBV6-5 to TRBJ1-6; the match to TRBD1 covers 10 bases. CDR1 and CDR2 from the germline V gene are MNHEY and SVGAGI. The V and J ends lost 2 bases and 8 bases, in that order; junction bases with no gene match: 0. This CDR3 has 14 residues. DNA for the CDR3: TGTGCCAGCAGTTACGGGACAGGGGATTCACCCCTCCACTTT. Protein product: CASSYGTGDSPLHF.

As concerns this clone: A read error may produce the germline difference seen at one junction end. V usage is TRBV7-2 and J usage is TRBJ2-5; 8 bases fit TRBD2. The CDR3 runs 19 residues. From germline, CDR1 is SGHTA and CDR2 FQGNSA. DNA for the CDR3: TGTGCCAGCACCTTACCTGGGATTGGTAGCGGGAAGTACCAAGAGACCCAGTACTTC. It yields the protein CASTLPGIGSGKYQETQYF.

The V gene is TRBV7-2, the J gene TRBJ1-2, with 10 bases identical to TRBD1. V gave up 1 base and J gave up 5 bases; unmatched junction bases: 4. Germline values: CDR1 SGHTA, CDR2 FQGNSA. The CDR3 consists of 15 residues. CDR3 sequence reads: CASSLDPGQGYGYTF. CDR3 nucleotide sequence: TGTGCCAGCAGCTTAGACCCGGGACAGGGGTATGGCTACACCTTC.

The rearrangement links TRBV18 to TRBJ2-4; 7 bases agree with TRBD2. This CDR3 is built from 16 residues. With 3 bases clipped from V and 7 bases from J, the junction kept 12 bases outside the gene matches. Germline CDR1 and CDR2: KGHSH and LQKENI. DNA of the CDR3: TGTGCCAGCTCACCGGCGAAGGGGAGGGAAGGGAACATTCAGTACTTC. Translating gives CASSPAKGREGNIQYF.

The gene calls are TRBV5-4 and TRBJ1-1; perhaps TRBD1 as D (6 bases). The CDR3 covers 15 residues. The V and J ends lost 2 bases and 0 bases respectively, with 11 bases between them. CDR1 and CDR2 from the germline V gene are SGHNT and YYREEE (reference sequence). CDR3 bases: TGTGCCAGCAGCTTACAGGGAACAATGAACACTGAAGCTTTCTTT. This sequence encodes CASSLQGTMNTEAFF. Filled out from reference TRBV5-4 and TRBJ1-1, the complete variable domain reads ETGVTQSPTHLIKTRGQQVTLRCSSQSGHNTVSWYQQALGQGPQFIFQYYREEENGRGNFPPRFSGLQFPNYSSELNVNALELDDSALYLCASSLQGTMNTEAFFGQGTRLTVV.

This sequence joins TRBV28 and TRBJ1-6; 9 bases map to TRBD1. V lost 5 bases and J lost 11; bases outside the gene matches: 13. The CDR3 covers 16 residues. The germline V gene has CDR1 MDHEN and CDR2 SYDVKM. The CDR3 is CASSAPDRGLLPPLHF. CDR3 nucleotide sequence: TGTGCCAGCAGTGCACCGGACAGGGGCCTCCTTCCACCCCTCCACTTT.

This clone has a handful of counts. CDR3 nucleotides: TGTGCCAGCAGCGTAGAGGGGACTAGCGGCACCTACGAGCAGTACTTC. This translates into CASSVEGTSGTYEQYF. This chain uses TRBV9 with TRBJ2-7; 11 bases fit TRBD2. The trim removed 0 bases at V and 2 bases at J, leaving 4 bases unmatched. The CDR3 runs 16 residues. Germline lookup yields CDR1 SGDLS and CDR2 YYNGEE.

A few counts support this clone. The genes are TRBV7-9 and TRBJ2-1; 11 bases are a match to TRBD2. Germline CDR1 and CDR2: SEHNR and FQNEAQ (reference sequence). With 2 bases clipped from V and 1 base from J, the junction kept 7 bases outside the gene matches. The CDR3 loop spans 18 amino acids. The CDR3 DNA is TGTGCCAGCAGCTTAAGAGGACTAGCGGGCCCTTCCTACAATGAGCAGTTCTTC. Protein product: CASSLRGLAGPSYNEQFF. The full variable domain, rest sourced from reference TRBV7-9 and TRBJ2-1, is DTGVSQNPRHKITKRGQNVTFRCDPISEHNRLYWYRQTLGQGPEFLTYFQNEAQLEKSRLLSDRFSAERPKGSFSTLEIQRTEQGDSAMYLCASSLRGLAGPSYNEQFFGPGTRLTVL.

The CDR3 protein is CASSTQTGAAYEQYF. The DNA for the CDR3 is TGTGCCAGCAGCACCCAGACAGGGGCTGCCTACGAGCAGTACTTC. The chain recombines TRBV21-1 with TRBJ2-7; TRBD1, the D gene given by the table, was not confirmed from the DNA. TRBV21-1 is an annotated pseudogene. The CDR3 spans 15 residues.

This clone was detected a few times. This chain uses TRBV28 with TRBJ2-3; TRBD2 matches 9 bases. The CDR3 has 17 amino acids. The junction had 19 bases not matched to a gene; V was cut back by 11 bases and J by 4 bases. CDR1 MDHEN and CDR2 SYDVKM come from the germline V gene. The CDR3 sequence: CARLIAGGPGGADTQYF. In DNA, the CDR3 is TGTGCCCGTCTCATTGCGGGAGGGCCCGGAGGGGCAGATACGCAGTATTTT.

The chain links TRBV18 to TRBJ1-3; possible D gene TRBD1, 6 bases. Trimming took 3 bases from V and 2 from J, leaving 8 bases between them. The CDR3 is 14 residues long. Germline loops: CDR1 KGHSH, CDR2 LQKENI. The CDR3 nucleotides are TGTGCCAGCTCACCTGGGACACCTGGAAACACCATATATTTT. Translated: CASSPGTPGNTIYF.

J is TRBJ2-1 and V is TRBV2, with TRBD2 identical over 15 bases. The J segment lost 8 bases and the V segment lost 6 bases, leaving 14 bases of the junction unmatched. CDR3 length: 18 residues. The germline CDR1 and CDR2 sequences are SNHLY and FYNNEI. The CDR3, as DNA: TGTGCCAGCAGACTTTCCCCGGGACTAGCGGGAGGTACCGATGAGCAGTTCTTC. It is translated as CASRLSPGLAGGTDEQFF.

J is TRBJ1-5 and V is TRBV4-1; D ambiguous. Between the trimmed V and J ends, which lost 4 bases and 7 bases, there was a span of 11 bases. CDR1 and CDR2 (germline): MGHRA, YSYEKL. This CDR3 region has 13 residues. The CDR3 is CASSPGEGQPQHF. The CDR3 DNA sequence: TGCGCCAGCAGCCCCGGGGAGGGCCAGCCCCAGCATTTT.

This CDR3 is CASSPTGGANQPQHF. The CDR3, as DNA: TGTGCCAGCTCACCGACAGGGGGAGCCAATCAGCCCCAGCATTTT. This rearrangement joins TRBV18 to TRBJ1-5, with 9 bases lining up with TRBD1. Trimming removed 3 bases from V and 3 bases from J; junction bases left unmatched: 3. The CDR3 consists of 15 residues. Per germline, CDR1 KGHSH and CDR2 LQKENI. The whole variable domain, filled in from reference TRBV18 and TRBJ1-5, reads NAGVMQNPRHLVRRRGQEARLRCSPMKGHSHVYWYRQLPEEGLKFMVYLQKENIIDESGMPKERFSAEFPKEGPSILRIQQVVRGDSAAYFCASSPTGGANQPQHFGDGTRLSIL.

V is TRBV5-4 and J is TRBJ2-5, with 7 nucleotides matching TRBD1. V dropped 5 bases and J dropped 4; count of bases not matched to a gene: 11. Germline CDR1 reads SGHNT; CDR2 reads YYREEE (reference sequence). The CDR3 sequence is 15 residues long. DNA of the CDR3: TGTGCCAGCAGTTACGACAGGGCCTTCGGAGAGACCCAGTACTTC. Translating it yields CASSYDRAFGETQYF.

This clone has just one count. This chain connects TRBV27 to TRBJ2-7; D might be TRBD2 (6 bases). V was trimmed by 6 bases and J by 3 bases, leaving 18 bases between them. Per the germline V gene, CDR1 is MNHEY and CDR2 is SMNVEV (reference sequence). The CDR3 spans 15 residues. The CDR3 DNA reads as TGTGCCAGCAGGGACAACGGGGGTTTGAGCTACGAGCAGTACTTC. This gives the protein CASRDNGGLSYEQYF.